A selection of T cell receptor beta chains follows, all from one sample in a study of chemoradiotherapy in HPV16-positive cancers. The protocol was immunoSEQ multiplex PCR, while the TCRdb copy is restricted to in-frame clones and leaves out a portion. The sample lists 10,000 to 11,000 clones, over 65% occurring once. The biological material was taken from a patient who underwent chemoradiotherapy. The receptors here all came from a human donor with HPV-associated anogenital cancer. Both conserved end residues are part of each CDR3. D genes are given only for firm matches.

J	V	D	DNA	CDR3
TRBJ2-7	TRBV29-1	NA	TGCAGCGTTGAGTTTGGAGCGTCGATTGGGCAGTACTTC	CSVEFGASIGQYF
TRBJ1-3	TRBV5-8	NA	TGTGCCAGCAGCCCTGACCGAAACACCATATATTTT	CASSPDRNTIYF
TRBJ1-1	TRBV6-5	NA	TGTGCCAGCAGTTACCTTAGGACACAGAACACTGAAGCTTTCTTT	CASSYLRTQNTEAFF
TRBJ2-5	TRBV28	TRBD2	TGTGCCAGCAGTTTACCAGGGAGGGCCAGACAAGAGACCCAGTACTTC	CASSLPGRARQETQYF
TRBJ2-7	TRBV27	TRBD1	TGTGCCAGCAGTCTCCGGACAGGGGAGCTCGCCTACGAGCAGTACTTC	CASSLRTGELAYEQYF
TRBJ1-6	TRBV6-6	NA	TGTGCCACCCGGACAGAATCCTATAATTCACCCCTCCACTTT	CATRTESYNSPLHF
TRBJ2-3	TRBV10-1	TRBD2	TGCGCCAGCAGTGAGTCCCGACTAGCGGGGGGGCCAGCGCAGTATTTT	CASSESRLAGGPAQYF
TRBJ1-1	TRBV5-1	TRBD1	TGCGCCAGCAGCCTAGAGACAGGGCGTGGAAACGAAGCTTTCTTT	CASSLETGRGNEAFF
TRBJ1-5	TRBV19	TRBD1	TGTGCCAGTAGTACTGACAGGGGGCAGGGTGGCAATCAGCCCCAGCATTTT	CASSTDRGQGGNQPQHF
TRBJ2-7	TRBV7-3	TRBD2	TGTGCCAGCAGCAAACTAGCGCCTCCCCCGGTGTACGAGCAGTACTTC	CASSKLAPPPVYEQYF